These T cell receptor beta chains were read from a single sample in a study of human T cells and chemical hapten exposure. TCRdb reprocessed the 5' RACE reads with MiXCR, giving one entry per CDR3 protein. The sample gives 130,000 or so distinct CDR3 sequences, 3.5% to 5% of which show up once; over 1.1% is in the top ten. These TCRs come from a female donor in good health. Each CDR3 is given with its conserved first and last residue. Not every row has a clone size; where given, it reads once, few, many or a size class.

clone_size	v_call	j_call	cdr3_aa
many	TRBV12-5	TRBJ1-5	CASGAGTGAIDPQHF
many	TRBV24-1	TRBJ2-3	CATSAPRRGGSTDTQYF
many	TRBV20-1	TRBJ2-7	CSARDLASEFEKRYEQYF
few	TRBV27	TRBJ2-1	CASSRRRGRAYEQFF
few	TRBV20-1	TRBJ2-1	CSARDLGGSSYNEQFF
many	TRBV20-1	TRBJ2-7	CRGLDGYEQYF
many	TRBV6-6	TRBJ1-5	CASSYPILGSVGQPQHF
many	TRBV7-2	TRBJ1-5	CASSSLGVPSTQHF
many	TRBV11-3	TRBJ2-3	CASSSGLGTDTQYF
NA	TRBV7-2	TRBJ1-4	CASSQRGATNEKLFF
NA	TRBV3-1	TRBJ2-7	CASSQVSHHYEQYF
many	TRBV27	TRBJ2-7	CASSFLDKAYEQYF
few	TRBV20-1	TRBJ1-4	CSGVQPGQVEKLFF
many	TRBV7-2	TRBJ2-3	CASSLRGTRYTDTQYF
many	TRBV27	TRBJ2-5	CASRMGLAGGGQYF
many	TRBV7-2	TRBJ2-3	CASSLRWSLPSTDTQYF
NA	TRBV6-5	TRBJ2-2	CASSSDRERELFF
many	TRBV29-1	TRBJ2-5	CSVYLDRGLQETQYF
many	TRBV28	TRBJ1-1	CASSPRGAGATEAFF
many	TRBV12-3/TRBV12-4	TRBJ2-1	CASSSPGLAGGLLNEQFF
NA	TRBV6-4	TRBJ2-7	CASSEGGSKDYEQYF
few	TRBV7-3	TRBJ2-1	CASSLIGPSFLAGGHNEQFF
NA	TRBV5-1	TRBJ1-1	CASSSGRNTEAFF
many	TRBV12-3/TRBV12-4	TRBJ1-1	CASSPGSRTEAFF
many	TRBV28	TRBJ2-7	CASSTRDRGGYEQYF
many	TRBV5-4	TRBJ2-1	CASSQTSTYNEQFF
many	TRBV6-2/TRBV6-3	TRBJ2-2	CASSYRGDTGELFF
many	TRBV6-6	TRBJ1-1	CASQDRVNTEAFF
NA	TRBV6-2/TRBV6-3	TRBJ2-1	CASSLRLAGGGEQFF
NA	TRBV6-8	TRBJ2-7	CASSYDRDFRYEQYF
many	TRBV13	TRBJ2-1	CASSSGQWGSNEQFF
many	TRBV7-8	TRBJ2-2	CASIGQANRELFF
many	TRBV13	TRBJ2-7	CASSHNRISHEQYF
many	TRBV14	TRBJ1-5	CASSAGGTQHF
many	TRBV6-6	TRBJ1-2	CASSPREGNYGYTF
many	TRBV9	TRBJ2-1	CASSALHSTGTASSRSNEQFF
NA	TRBV20-1	TRBJ2-1	CSARGTTTTSEQFF
many	TRBV2	TRBJ2-1	CANHWETGGEQFF
many	TRBV7-8	TRBJ2-1	CASSLATSGGQQFF
many	TRBV20-1	TRBJ2-7	CSARPLGVSYEQYF
many	TRBV5-8	TRBJ2-3	CASSLDGGTDTQYF
many	TRBV2	TRBJ2-3	CASREETDTQYF
many	TRBV6-1	TRBJ1-1	CASSVGTFAGYTEAFF
many	TRBV7-7	TRBJ2-2	CASSSGRPTGELFF
few	TRBV3-1	TRBJ2-5	CASSLGTIQETQYF
many	TRBV3-1	TRBJ2-3	CASSTRRFGVTDTQYF
many	TRBV12-3/TRBV12-4	TRBJ2-7	CASSLGQTPSGEQYF
many	TRBV5-1	TRBJ1-2	CASSLNPQGRRGYTF
many	TRBV5-1	TRBJ2-3	CASSLATSFRVMGDFTDTQYF
many	TRBV7-2	TRBJ1-1	CASSFPGRRLTEAFF
many	TRBV15	TRBJ2-2	CATSRLLADTGELFF
few	TRBV11-2	TRBJ2-3	CASSLGGPDTQYF
many	TRBV15	TRBJ2-2	CATSTRQALTGELFF
many	TRBV7-9	TRBJ2-3	CASSSTMASAPLEADTQYF
many	TRBV7-8	TRBJ2-7	CASSRSPQRHEQYF
many	TRBV3-1	TRBJ2-7	CASSHQTGSSYEQYF
many	TRBV12-3/TRBV12-4	TRBJ2-1	CASRPNRRGLLNEVSYNEQFF
NA	TRBV6-2/TRBV6-3	TRBJ2-1	CASGGGCYNEQFF